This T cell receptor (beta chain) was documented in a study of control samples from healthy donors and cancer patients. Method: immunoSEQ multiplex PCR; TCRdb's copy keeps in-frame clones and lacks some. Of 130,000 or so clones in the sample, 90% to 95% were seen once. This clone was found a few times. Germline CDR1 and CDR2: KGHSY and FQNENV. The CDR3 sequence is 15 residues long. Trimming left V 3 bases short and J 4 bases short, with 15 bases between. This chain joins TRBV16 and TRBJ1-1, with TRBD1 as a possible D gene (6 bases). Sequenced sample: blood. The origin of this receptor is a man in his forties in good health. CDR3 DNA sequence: TGTGCCAGCAGCCATTTGGGGGCGCGTGGCACTGAAGCTTTCTTT. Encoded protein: CASSHLGARGTEAFF.